This is a list of T cell receptor beta chains from one sample in a study of blood T cell repertoires in COVID-19. Repertoires were generated with immunoSEQ multiplex PCR, while TCRdb's copy carries only in-frame clones and drops some. Of some 170,000 clones listed, about 80% are singletons. The material sequenced was peripheral blood. The receptors stem from a woman aged 70-85 years with acute or convalescent COVID-19. Both conserved end residues are part of each CDR3. The D gene is left open where the match is weak. Clone size appears in some rows only: once, few, many, or a class for an expanded clone.

d_call clone_size j_call v_call cdr3_nt cdr3_aa
NA once TRBJ2-2 TRBV19 TGTGCCAGTAGGTATCGTAGAGAGGCCAGCGAGGCCACCGGGGAGCTGTTTTTT CASRYRREASEATGELFF
NA NA TRBJ2-5 TRBV28 TGTGCCAGCAGTTTGCCAGGGATAGCCGAGTACTTC CASSLPGIAEYF
NA NA TRBJ2-7 TRBV11-2 TGTGCCAGCAGCTTTCGACGGGGGAGCTCCTACGAGCAGTACTTC CASSFRRGSSYEQYF
TRBD2 once TRBJ2-7 TRBV18 TGTGCCAGCTCAAGCGGGATTTCCTACGAGCAGTACTTC CASSSGISYEQYF
TRBD1 NA TRBJ1-1 TRBV5-4 TGTGCCAGCAGCCCGGTCGACAGGGTGAGGACTGAAGCTTTCTTT CASSPVDRVRTEAFF
NA NA TRBJ1-3 TRBV3-1/TRBV3-2 TGTGCCAGCAGCCAGGGCAGGGGCTTCACCATATATTTT CASSQGRGFTIYF
TRBD2 NA TRBJ2-7 TRBV7-2 TGTGCCAGCAGCTTAGATCCAGCGGGAGGTTACGAGCAGTACTTC CASSLDPAGGYEQYF
TRBD2 NA TRBJ2-1 TRBV28 TGTGCCAGCAGACCCGGTATTAGCGGGAGCATCCAGCAGTTCTTC CASRPGISGSIQQFF
TRBD1 NA TRBJ2-1 TRBV19 TGTGCCAGTAGCCGCCGGGACAGCTCCTACAATGAGCAGTTCTTC CASSRRDSSYNEQFF
TRBD1 NA TRBJ1-1 TRBV7-2 TGTGCCAGCAGGTGGACAGGCGACACTGAAGCTTTCTTT CASRWTGDTEAFF
TRBD1 NA TRBJ1-2 TRBV6-5 TGTGCCAGCAGGGGGACAGGGCTTCACTATGGCTACACCTTC CASRGTGLHYGYTF
NA once TRBJ1-3 TRBV7-3 TGTGCCAGCAGCCTCCGCGGCCTGGACACCATATATTTT CASSLRGLDTIYF
TRBD1 few TRBJ1-2 TRBV2 TGTGCCAGCAGTCAAGGGGGGACAGGCTATGGCTACACCTTC CASSQGGTGYGYTF
NA NA TRBJ1-1 TRBV5-1 TGCGCCAGCAGCTTCATCGAGGGAGATCGGGCTTTCTTT CASSFIEGDRAFF
NA NA TRBJ2-5 TRBV5-1 TGCGCCAGCAGCCTTCTGTACCAAGAGACCCAGTACTTC CASSLLYQETQYF
TRBD1 once TRBJ1-2 TRBV30 TGTGCCTGGAGGGAGGAGGGGGCAAAAGGCTACACCTTC CAWREEGAKGYTF
NA NA TRBJ2-5 TRBV7-2 TGTGCCAGCAGCCCAGAGGGGGGGCCTCGATTTACGGAGACCCAGTACTTC CASSPEGGPRFTETQYF
NA NA TRBJ1-2 TRBV20-1 TGCAGTGCTGAGTATAACTATGGCTACACCTTC CSAEYNYGYTF
TRBD1 NA TRBJ2-7 TRBV25-1 TGTGCCAGCAGTGGACAGGGTTGGGGCTACGAGCAGTACTTC CASSGQGWGYEQYF
TRBD1 NA TRBJ1-1 TRBV4-1 TGCGCCAGCAGCCAAGTTAAGGGGGCCATAGCTTTCTTT CASSQVKGAIAFF
TRBD1 NA TRBJ2-5 TRBV19 TGTGCCAGTAGTCGACAGGGGGTCCAAGAGACCCAGTACTTC CASSRQGVQETQYF
NA once TRBJ2-6 TRBV28 TGTGCCACCTACACACAGGGTTCTGGGGCCAACGTCCTGACTTTC CATYTQGSGANVLTF
NA NA TRBJ2-5 TRBV24-1 TGTGCCACCAGTGATTTGACCAAGGGGTCCCAAGAGACCCAGTACTTC CATSDLTKGSQETQYF
NA NA TRBJ2-2 TRBV19 TGTGCCAGTAGTATAGGGCATCGGGGGACCGGGGAGCTGTTTTTT CASSIGHRGTGELFF
NA few TRBJ2-6 TRBV6-6 TGTGCCAGCACTCGGACAGCACTTCTCTCTGGGGCCAACGTCCTGACTTTC CASTRTALLSGANVLTF
NA NA TRBJ2-5 TRBV19 TGTGCCAGTAGCTGGACTAATCAAGAGACCCAGTACTTC CASSWTNQETQYF